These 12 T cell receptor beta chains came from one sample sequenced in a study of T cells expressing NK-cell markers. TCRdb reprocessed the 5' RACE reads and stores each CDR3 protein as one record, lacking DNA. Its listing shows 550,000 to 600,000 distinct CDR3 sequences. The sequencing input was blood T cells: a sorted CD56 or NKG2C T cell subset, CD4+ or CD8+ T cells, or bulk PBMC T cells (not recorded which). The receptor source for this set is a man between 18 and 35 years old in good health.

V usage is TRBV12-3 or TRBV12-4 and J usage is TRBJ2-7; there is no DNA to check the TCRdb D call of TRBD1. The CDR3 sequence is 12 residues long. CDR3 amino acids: CASSPDSAEQYF.

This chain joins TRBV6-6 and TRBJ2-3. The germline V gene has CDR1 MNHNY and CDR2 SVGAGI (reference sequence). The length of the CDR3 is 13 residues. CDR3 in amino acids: CASSYLFDDTQYF.

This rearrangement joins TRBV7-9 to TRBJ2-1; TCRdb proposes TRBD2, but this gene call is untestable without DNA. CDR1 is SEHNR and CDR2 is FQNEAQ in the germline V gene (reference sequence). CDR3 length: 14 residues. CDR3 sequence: CASSLGGVVHEQFF.

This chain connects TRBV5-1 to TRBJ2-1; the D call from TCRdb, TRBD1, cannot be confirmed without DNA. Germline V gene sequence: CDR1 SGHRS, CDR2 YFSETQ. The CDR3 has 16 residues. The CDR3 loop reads CASSWTRLSSYNEQFF.

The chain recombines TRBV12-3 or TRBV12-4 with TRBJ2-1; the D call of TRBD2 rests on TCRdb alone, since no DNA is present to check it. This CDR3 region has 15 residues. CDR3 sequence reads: CASSFGGRRYNEQFF.

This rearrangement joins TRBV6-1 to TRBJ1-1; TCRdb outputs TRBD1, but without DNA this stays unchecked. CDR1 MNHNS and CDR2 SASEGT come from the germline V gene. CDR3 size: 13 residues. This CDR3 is CASFPIGATEAFF.

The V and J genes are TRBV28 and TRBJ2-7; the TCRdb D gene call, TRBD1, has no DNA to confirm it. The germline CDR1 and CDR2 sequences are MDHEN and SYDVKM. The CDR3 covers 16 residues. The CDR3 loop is CASGMGTGGTSYEQYF.

The CDR3 loop is CASGRGVNQPQHF. The rearrangement joins TRBV6-1 to TRBJ1-5; the D call from TCRdb, TRBD1, cannot be confirmed without DNA. The germline CDR1 and CDR2 sequences are MNHNS and SASEGT. The CDR3 spans 13 residues.

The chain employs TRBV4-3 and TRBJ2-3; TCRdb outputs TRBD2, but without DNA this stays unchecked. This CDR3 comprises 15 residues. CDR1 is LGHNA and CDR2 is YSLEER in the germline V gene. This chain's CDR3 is CASSPGASKGDTQYF.

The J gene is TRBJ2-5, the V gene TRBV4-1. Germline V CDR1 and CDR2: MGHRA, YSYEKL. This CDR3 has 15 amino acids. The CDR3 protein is CASSQVSVSIETQYF.

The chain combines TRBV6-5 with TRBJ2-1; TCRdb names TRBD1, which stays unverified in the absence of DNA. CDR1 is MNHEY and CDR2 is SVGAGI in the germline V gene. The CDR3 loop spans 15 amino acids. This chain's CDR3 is CASSYSSGIPNEQFF.

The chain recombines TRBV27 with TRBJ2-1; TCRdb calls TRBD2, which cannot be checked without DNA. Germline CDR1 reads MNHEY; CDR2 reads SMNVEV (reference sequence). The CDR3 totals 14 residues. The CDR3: CASRPGREGHEQFF.